Below, 3 T cell receptor beta chains from the same sample are listed, as sequenced in a study of beta chain features in type 1 diabetes. Expressed TCRB transcripts got sequenced, as all isolated RNA was reverse transcribed. Using immunoSEQ multiplex PCR, the repertoire was profiled, and TCRdb retains in-frame clones only, with some absent. This table holds 810,000 or so clones, roughly 16% found once. Sequencing used naive CD4+ T cells from blood. These receptors were obtained from a woman aged 18 to 35 in good health.

Only a few counts were recorded for this clone. In DNA, the CDR3 is TGTGCCAGCACTCCTGAAGGACTAGCGGGAGTTAGGCAGTACTTC. It codes for CASTPEGLAGVRQYF. V usage is TRBV2 and J usage is TRBJ2-7; 13 bases fit TRBD2. Germline V CDR1 and CDR2: SNHLY, FYNNEI. V lost 7 bases and J lost 9; bases outside the gene matches: 12. The CDR3 has 15 amino acids. Full variable domain (remainder filled in from reference TRBV2 and TRBJ2-7): EPEVTQTPSHQVTQMGQEVILRCVPISNHLYFYWYRQILGQKVEFLVSFYNNEISEKSEIFDDQFSVERPDGSNFTLKIRSTKLEDSAMYFCASTPEGLAGVRQYFGPGTRLTVT.

This clone has a handful of counts. The V gene is TRBV4-3, the J gene TRBJ2-3; 14 bases match TRBD2. Germline CDR1 LGHNA, CDR2 YSLEER. The CDR3 is 19 residues long. With V trimmed by 3 bases and J by 0 bases, 8 bases remained unmatched. The CDR3 nucleotides read TGCGCCAGCAGCCAGGGGGGACTAGCGGGAGTATATAGCACAGATACGCAGTATTTT. This sequence encodes CASSQGGLAGVYSTDTQYF.

The J gene is TRBJ2-5, the V gene TRBV11-1, with 11 bases aligning to TRBD2. Germline V gives CDR1 SGHAT, CDR2 FQDESV (reference sequence). This CDR3 has 15 amino acids. The V and J ends lost 5 bases and 4 bases, in that order; junction bases with no gene match: 6. The CDR3 region is CASSVLAGGRETQYF. CDR3 bases: TGTGCCAGCAGCGTCCTAGCGGGGGGACGAGAGACCCAGTACTTC. Full variable domain (outside the CDR3, taken from reference TRBV11-1 and TRBJ2-5): EAEVAQSPRYKITEKSQAVAFWCDPISGHATLYWYRQILGQGPELLVQFQDESVVDDSQLPKDRFSAERLKGVDSTLKIQPAELGDSAMYLCASSVLAGGRETQYFGPGTRLLVL.